This T cell receptor (beta chain) stems from a study of blood T cell repertoires in COVID-19. Whole-study context: The United States, Italy and Spain provided the acute and convalescent COVID-19 samples. T cells, B-cell-depleted T cells, or PBMCs provided the cDNA or gDNA that served as material.

The CDR3 runs to 14 residues. Germline loops: CDR1 LNHDA, CDR2 SQIVND (reference sequence). Trimming removed 4 bases from V and 2 bases from J; junction bases left unmatched: 1. Original processing notes: Amplification from reference gene primers served as the basis for estimated nucleated cell counts. TCRdb's table, derived via immunoSEQ multiplex PCR, lists solely in-frame clones and lacks some. That table supplies the V and J calls and clone size; D and trimming were determined from the DNA. The table has approximately 150,000 clones, approximately 87% seen once; the top ten hold approximately 4%.

The chain joins TRBV19 to TRBJ2-7; 11 bases align to TRBD1. This TCR was sampled from a woman aged 70-85 years with acute or convalescent COVID-19. The sample taken for sequencing was peripheral blood. The CDR3 DNA follows: TGTGCCAGTAGTAGGGACAGGGGGACCTACGAGCAGTACTTC. Translation: CASSRDRGTYEQYF.